The rows below give T cell receptor beta chains drawn from one sample of a study of shared clonotypes between healthy human individuals. Method: immunoSEQ multiplex PCR; TCRdb's copy keeps in-frame clones and lacks some. The sample lists about 1.5 million clones, approximately 98% occurring once. Sequencing was done on a sample of naive CD4+ T cells sorted from blood. Receptor source: a man under 40 in good health. Each CDR3 is given with its conserved first and last residue. The D gene is left open where the match is weak. Clone size is stated in some rows and not others, as once, few, many or a class when expanded.

>.|.|TRBJ1-1|TRBV18
TGTGCCAGCTCACCTTTTCTACAGAGGGACACTGAAGCTTTCTTT
CASSPFLQRDTEAFF
>once|.|TRBJ1-2|TRBV30
TGTGCCTGGAGTACAGGAATTAACTATGGCTACACCTTC
CAWSTGINYGYTF
>.|TRBD2|TRBJ2-2|TRBV5-1
TGCGCCAGCAGCTCAGGACTAGGGGTTCGGACCGGGGAGCTGTTTTTT
CASSSGLGVRTGELFF
>.|.|TRBJ2-7|TRBV2
TGTGCCAGCAGTACAGGGTTCGGCGAGCAGTACTTC
CASSTGFGEQYF
>.|.|TRBJ1-4|TRBV4-1
TGCGCCAGCAGCCCCGACGAGCGGGGGCCGGGTAATGAAAAACTGTTTTTT
CASSPDERGPGNEKLFF
>.|.|TRBJ1-1|TRBV6-5
TGTGCCAGCAGATCCCCCTCGGGCACTGAAGCTTTCTTT
CASRSPSGTEAFF
>.|.|TRBJ2-2|TRBV25-1
TGTGCCAGCAGTGAACAGGGTACCGGGGAGCTGTTTTTT
CASSEQGTGELFF
>.|.|TRBJ1-4|TRBV5-4
TGTGCCAGCAGCTTGGACGAAAAACTGTTTTTT
CASSLDEKLFF
>.|TRBD1|TRBJ1-5|TRBV5-5
TGTGCCAGCAGCTTGGGAGGACAGGAATATCAGCCCCAGCATTTT
CASSLGGQEYQPQHF
>.|.|TRBJ2-7|TRBV6-1
TGTGCCAGCAGAAGAAGTCTCAGGGTAGCCTACGAGCAGTACTTC
CASRRSLRVAYEQYF
>.|TRBD2|TRBJ2-1|TRBV18
TGTGCCAGCTCACCACCGAGGACTAGCGGGAGAAAGTTCTTC
CASSPPRTSGRKFF
>.|.|TRBJ1-4|TRBV28
TGTGCCAGCAGGGGCAAGCTGTTTTTT
CASRGKLFF
>.|.|TRBJ2-1|TRBV19
TGTGCCAGTAGCCGCCAGAGGGGGTCCAACAATGAGCAGTTCTTC
CASSRQRGSNNEQFF
>.|.|TRBJ1-5|TRBV28
TGTGCCAGCAGTTTCCCGGGCGAACACACCCAGGATCAGCCCCAGCATTTT
CASSFPGEHTQDQPQHF
>.|.|TRBJ1-4|TRBV7-8
TGTGCCAGCATCCCAGGGACGGTGGGGGAAAAACTGTTTTTT
CASIPGTVGEKLFF
>.|TRBD2|TRBJ2-1|TRBV7-9
TGTGCCAGCAGCTTCCCCCGCCTGGGAGCGGGAGGGCCCAATGAGCAGTTCTTC
CASSFPRLGAGGPNEQFF
>.|TRBD1|TRBJ2-7|TRBV2
TGTGCCAGCAGTCACGACAGGGCCCCTTCGGCGGAACAGTACTTC
CASSHDRAPSAEQYF
>.|.|TRBJ2-3|TRBV5-5
TGTGCCAGCAGCTTGTGGGCCCCCACAGATACGCAGTATTTT
CASSLWAPTDTQYF
>.|.|TRBJ2-7|TRBV15
TGTGCCACCAGCAGAGATCCTCAGGGCGGTTGGTACGAGCAGTACTTC
CATSRDPQGGWYEQYF
>.|TRBD2|TRBJ2-7|TRBV18
TGTGCCAGCTCACCAGATTTAGCGGGGGGCTCCTACGAGCAGTACTTC
CASSPDLAGGSYEQYF
>.|TRBD1|TRBJ1-1|TRBV5-1
TGCGCCAGCAGCCTGACAGGGGGGAGCACTGAAGCTTTCTTT
CASSLTGGSTEAFF
>once|.|TRBJ1-2|TRBV5-1
TGCGCCAGCAGCTTGGGGGGGAAAAGCCAGTATGGCTACACCTTC
CASSLGGKSQYGYTF
>once|.|TRBJ2-2|TRBV7-8
TGTGCCAGCAGCCCCATAAGAGACGGCGGGGAGCTGTTTTTT
CASSPIRDGGELFF
>.|TRBD1|TRBJ2-1|TRBV19
TGTGCCACGGCCGGGACAGGGTCTTGCGAGCAGTTCTTC
CATAGTGSCEQFF
>.|TRBD1|TRBJ2-5|TRBV5-4
TGTGCCAGCAGCTTGGCCGGGACAGGGGGAGAGACCCAGTACTTC
CASSLAGTGGETQYF
>.|TRBD2|TRBJ2-7|TRBV29-1
TGCAGCGTCCGGGGACTAGCGGGAGTGCAGCAGTACTTC
CSVRGLAGVQQYF
>.|.|TRBJ1-1|TRBV19
TGTGCCAGTACTACCCAGGGAGGGGTCACTGAAGCTTTCTTT
CASTTQGGVTEAFF
>.|TRBD2|TRBJ2-7|TRBV7-2
TGTGCCAGCAGCCTCCGTGGGACTAGTGGCGGGGAGCAGTACTTC
CASSLRGTSGGEQYF
>.|TRBD2|TRBJ2-5|TRBV2
TGTGCCAGCAGGGGACTAGCGGGCCAAGAGACCCAGTACTTC
CASRGLAGQETQYF
>.|.|TRBJ2-7|TRBV18
TGTGCCAGCTCACCACGCACAGGCGGATTTAAGATATCCTACGAGCAGTACTTC
CASSPRTGGFKISYEQYF
>.|.|TRBJ2-7|TRBV28
TGTGCCAGCAGTTTATCTCGGGGTTTTTACGAGCAGTACTTC
CASSLSRGFYEQYF
>.|.|TRBJ1-5|TRBV28
TGTGCCAGCAGTTTGGGGGTCTATCAGCCCCAGCATTTT
CASSLGVYQPQHF
>.|.|TRBJ1-2|TRBV18
TGTGCCAGCGCAACCAGCTATGGCTACACCTTC
CASATSYGYTF
>once|TRBD1|TRBJ1-2|TRBV5-1
TGCGCCAGCAGCTCCGGGACAGGCGTCACTAACTATGGCTACACCTTC
CASSSGTGVTNYGYTF
>.|TRBD1|TRBJ1-4|TRBV18
TGTGCCAGCTCACTACGGGACAGCTTGAATGAAAAACTGTTTTTT
CASSLRDSLNEKLFF
>.|.|TRBJ1-2|TRBV9
TGTGCCACCAGGCTGGGGGTCTATGGCTACACCTTC
CATRLGVYGYTF
>.|TRBD1|TRBJ1-3|TRBV6-5
TGTGCCAGCAGTCAGACAGGGGAAGGAAACACCATATATTTT
CASSQTGEGNTIYF
>.|.|TRBJ1-2|TRBV5-6
TGTGCCAGCAGCTTAACATCCTATGGCTACACCTTC
CASSLTSYGYTF
>.|.|TRBJ2-1|TRBV4-3
TGCGCCAGCAGCCAAGACGGAGTGGGAGGATCCTACAATGAGCAGTTCTTC
CASSQDGVGGSYNEQFF
>.|TRBD2|TRBJ2-1|TRBV4-1
TGCGCCAGCAGCCCATCGGGAGTAGCGGGAGATCGCTACAATGAGCAGTTCTTC
CASSPSGVAGDRYNEQFF
>.|.|TRBJ1-4|TRBV28
TGTGCCAGCAGTCCACCTAACAGGGTTAATGAAAAACTGTTTTTT
CASSPPNRVNEKLFF
>.|.|TRBJ2-1|TRBV6-6
TGTGCCAGCAGCCACACGGAGGGTAAGAATGAGCAGTTCTTC
CASSHTEGKNEQFF
>.|.|TRBJ2-3|TRBV19
TGTGCCAGTAGGCAGACATCAGATACGCAGTATTTT
CASRQTSDTQYF
>.|TRBD1|TRBJ1-5|TRBV5-4
TGTGCCAGCAGCTCGACAGGGCTCCCTAATCAGCCCCAGCATTTT
CASSSTGLPNQPQHF
>.|.|TRBJ2-5|TRBV12-5
TGTGCTAGTGGTTTGGGAGTGGGGGAGACCCAGTACTTC
CASGLGVGETQYF
>.|TRBD1|TRBJ2-7|TRBV11-2
TGTGCCAGCAGCTTAGAGGACAGGGTTGGCTACGAGCAGTACTTC
CASSLEDRVGYEQYF
>.|TRBD1|TRBJ2-7|TRBV28
TGTGCCAGCACGGTCCGGGACAGGGGCTACGAGCAGTACTTC
CASTVRDRGYEQYF